These 18 T cell receptor beta chains were all obtained from the same sample, sequenced in a study of blood T cell repertoires in COVID-19. Assay: immunoSEQ multiplex PCR; the TCRdb copy retains only in-frame clones and omits some. The top ten hold less than 3.5% of the sample, which has 250,000 to 350,000 clones, approximately 89% seen once. Sequencing was performed on PBMCs or T cells enriched from blood (not recorded which). These receptors were collected from a woman in her 50s who had been exposed to COVID-19.

This clone was observed a single time. This chain joins TRBV5-1 and TRBJ1-2; 8 positions match TRBD1. This CDR3 has 13 amino acids. CDR1 is SGHRS, CDR2 YFSETQ, per germline. After removal of 4 bases from V and 8 bases from J, the junction contained 7 bases not matched to a gene. The CDR3 is CASSPDRVWGYTF. As DNA, the CDR3 is TGCGCCAGCAGCCCGGACAGGGTCTGGGGCTACACCTTC.

The V call is TRBV3-1 (or the pseudogene TRBV3-2), the J call TRBJ2-3; tentatively, D is TRBD1 (5 bases). The CDR3 runs to 15 residues. V was pared by 0 bases and J by 0 bases, with 7 bases between. Germline values: CDR1 LGHDT, CDR2 YNNKEL (reference sequence). The CDR3 DNA sequence: TGTGCCAGCAGCCAAGACCGACAGAGCACAGATACGCAGTATTTT. Protein product: CASSQDRQSTDTQYF.

The V gene is TRBV21-1, the J gene TRBJ2-5; whether TRBD2, the table's D call, matches the DNA was not checked. TRBV21-1 is a pseudogene locus. The CDR3 contains 17 residues. For the CDR3, the DNA is TGTGCCAGCAGCAAACCGGGACTAGCGGGGGACTCGGAGACCCAGTACTTC. Translated: CASSKPGLAGDSETQYF.

The chain joins TRBV3-1 (or the pseudogene TRBV3-2) to TRBJ2-6; maybe TRBD1 (6 bases). The CDR3 contains 17 residues. V dropped 7 bases and J dropped 0 bases, with 16 bases sitting between them. Per germline, CDR1 LGHDT and CDR2 YNNKEL (reference sequence). CDR3 sequence reads: CASKRGGPTSGANVLTF. In DNA, the CDR3 is TGTGCCAGCAAAAGAGGGGGTCCGACCTCTGGGGCCAACGTCCTGACTTTC.

The chain carries TRBV19 and TRBJ2-5, with TRBD2 identical over 8 bases. Per germline, CDR1 LNHDA and CDR2 SQIVND (reference sequence). This CDR3 is built from 16 residues. With 3 bases clipped from V and 0 bases from J, the junction kept 6 bases outside the gene matches. CDR3 DNA: TGTGCCAGTAGTATTGGCGGGGGGCCATACCAAGAGACCCAGTACTTC. This codes for CASSIGGGPYQETQYF.

The chain is built from TRBV27 and TRBJ2-7, with D maybe TRBD2 (7 bases). This CDR3 is built from 16 residues. Germline V gives CDR1 MNHEY, CDR2 SMNVEV (reference sequence). Between the trimmed V and J ends, which lost 5 bases and 4 bases, there was a span of 21 bases. The CDR3 DNA is TGTGCCAGCAGTCGGGGGAGGGGGAGGGTTTTATACGAGCAGTACTTC. Translating gives CASSRGRGRVLYEQYF.

This chain uses TRBV19 with TRBJ2-2; 9 bases agree with TRBD1. This CDR3 comprises 14 residues. Per germline, CDR1 LNHDA and CDR2 SQIVND (reference sequence). V was pared by 4 bases and J by 3 bases, with 0 bases of the junction left unmatched. CDR3 nucleotide sequence: TGTGCCAGTAGTAGGACAGGGGACACCGGGGAGCTGTTTTTT. Translation gives CASSRTGDTGELFF.

This clone came up a few times. The rearrangement uses TRBV3-1 (or the pseudogene TRBV3-2) and TRBJ2-7; D is uncertain. Trimming took 0 bases from V and 2 from J, leaving 14 bases between them. Germline V gene lookup returns CDR1 LGHDT and CDR2 YNNKEL (reference sequence). The CDR3 is 16 residues long. The CDR3 DNA sequence: TGTGCCAGCAGCCAAGATTGGCGGAGCGCGGCCTACGAGCAGTACTTC. Translated, it gives CASSQDWRSAAYEQYF.

The CDR3 here is CATSDTTGNQPQHF. The CDR3 bases are TGTGCCACCAGTGATACGACGGGAAATCAGCCCCAGCATTTT. The genes are TRBV24-1 and TRBJ1-5, with D hard to call. Germline V gene lookup returns CDR1 KGHDR and CDR2 SFDVKD. This CDR3 spans 14 amino acids. The ends were cut back, 3 bases at V and 4 bases at J, with 9 bases in the middle.

CDR3 coding DNA: TGTGCCAGCAGCCCCGGGACAGCCAATTCACCCCTCCACTTT. It yields the protein CASSPGTANSPLHF. The V gene is TRBV6-4, the J gene TRBJ1-6, with 7 positions matching TRBD1. The V gene end was trimmed by 6 bases and the J gene end by 7 bases; junction bases not matched to a gene: 6. The CDR3 covers 14 residues. Germline V gene sequence: CDR1 MRHNA, CDR2 SNTAGT.

This sequence joins TRBV10-3 and TRBJ1-3, with 10 bases matching TRBD1. There are 16 residues in the CDR3. J was trimmed by 2 bases and V by 6 bases; bases with no gene match: 7. Germline values: CDR1 ENHRY, CDR2 SYGVKD. This chain's CDR3 is CAIRDPDRGPGNTIYF. CDR3 coding DNA: TGTGCCATCAGAGACCCTGACAGGGGGCCTGGAAACACCATATATTTT.

The chain is built from TRBV28 and TRBJ1-5; D is undetermined. V lost 5 bases, J lost 5 bases, and 16 bases lay in between. Germline V gene lookup returns CDR1 MDHEN and CDR2 SYDVKM. The length of the CDR3 is 15 residues. CDR3 sequence reads: CASSPPQEGDQPQHF. The CDR3 nucleotides read TGTGCCAGCAGTCCACCCCAGGAGGGTGATCAGCCCCAGCATTTT.

This sequence joins TRBV2 and TRBJ1-2; D perhaps matches TRBD1 (6 bases). V gave up 6 bases and J gave up 4 bases, with 15 bases separating them. The CDR3 covers 14 residues. The V gene's germline CDR1 is SNHLY and CDR2 FYNNEI. CDR3 nucleotides: TGTGCCAGCAGCCCCAGGTGGGACACCTATGGCTACACCTTC. Its protein product is CASSPRWDTYGYTF.

The rearrangement uses TRBV19 and TRBJ1-5, with TRBD1 matching 8 bases. The V segment lost 5 bases and the J segment 3 bases; nucleotides outside the gene matches: 6. The CDR3 has 15 amino acids. Germline CDR1 is LNHDA and CDR2 is SQIVND (reference sequence). This chain's CDR3 is CASSGGTGFNQPQHF. Written as DNA, the CDR3 is TGTGCCAGTAGTGGGGGGACAGGTTTCAATCAGCCCCAGCATTTT. The complete variable domain, with remaining parts taken from reference TRBV19 and TRBJ1-5, reads DGGITQSPKYLFRKEGQNVTLSCEQNLNHDAMYWYRQDPGQGLRLIYYSQIVNDFQKGDIAEGYSVSREKKESFPLTVTSAQKNPTAFYLCASSGGTGFNQPQHFGDGTRLSIL.

This clone was seen only once. This chain uses TRBV4-1 with TRBJ2-5, with unresolved D. V lost 2 bases and J 5 bases, leaving 12 bases between the germline ends. CDR1 and CDR2 from the germline V gene are MGHRA and YSYEKL. This CDR3 has 14 residues. The CDR3 nucleotides are TGCGCCAGCAGCCAAAGTAGTTACGTCGAGACCCAGTACTTC. Residues: CASSQSSYVETQYF.

This rearrangement joins TRBV13 to TRBJ2-2, with 8 bases fitting TRBD1. Germline trimming cut 5 bases from V and 4 bases from J; bases unmatched to any gene: 3. The CDR3 consists of 14 residues. Germline loops: CDR1 PRHDT, CDR2 FYEKMQ (reference sequence). In DNA, the CDR3 is TGTGCCAGCAGCCCGGACAGGGCCACCGGGGAGCTGTTTTTT. Its translation is CASSPDRATGELFF. Full variable domain (missing parts from reference TRBV13 and TRBJ2-2): AAGVIQSPRHLIKEKRETATLKCYPIPRHDTVYWYQQGPGQDPQFLISFYEKMQSDKGSIPDRFSAQQFSDYHSELNMSSLELGDSALYFCASSPDRATGELFFGEGSRLTVL.

This chain connects TRBV2 to TRBJ1-5, with 10 positions matching TRBD1. Germline values: CDR1 SNHLY, CDR2 FYNNEI. The CDR3 length is 15 residues. V shed 6 bases and J 1 base; nucleotides not matched to a gene: 3. CDR3 amino acids: CASSRDRGSNQPQHF. DNA of the CDR3: TGTGCCAGCAGCCGGGACAGGGGAAGCAATCAGCCCCAGCATTTT. The whole variable domain, filled in from reference TRBV2 and TRBJ1-5, reads EPEVTQTPSHQVTQMGQEVILRCVPISNHLYFYWYRQILGQKVEFLVSFYNNEISEKSEIFDDQFSVERPDGSNFTLKIRSTKLEDSAMYFCASSRDRGSNQPQHFGDGTRLSIL.

The chain recombines TRBV4-1 with TRBJ2-2; D gene ambiguous. The CDR3 has 15 residues. CDR1 and CDR2 from the germline V gene are MGHRA and YSYEKL. Trimming removed 1 base from V and 2 bases from J, with 8 bases in between. The CDR3, as DNA: TGCGCCAGCAGCCAAGTTTGGCAAAACACCGGGGAGCTGTTTTTT. Translated: CASSQVWQNTGELFF.